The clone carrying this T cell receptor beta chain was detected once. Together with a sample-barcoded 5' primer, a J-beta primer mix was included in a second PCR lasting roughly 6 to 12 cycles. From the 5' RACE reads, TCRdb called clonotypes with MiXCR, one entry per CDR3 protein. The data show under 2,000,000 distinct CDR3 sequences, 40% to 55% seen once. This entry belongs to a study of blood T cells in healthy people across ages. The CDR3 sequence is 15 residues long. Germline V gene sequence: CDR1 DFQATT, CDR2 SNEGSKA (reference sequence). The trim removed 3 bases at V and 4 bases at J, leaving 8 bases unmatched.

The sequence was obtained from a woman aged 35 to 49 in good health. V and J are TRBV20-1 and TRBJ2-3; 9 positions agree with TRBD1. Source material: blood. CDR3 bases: TGCAGTGCTAGCACGGACAGGGGCCGCGCAGATACGCAGTATTTT. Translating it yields CSASTDRGRADTQYF.